The 9 T cell receptor beta chains in this list originate from one sample, sequenced in a study of Graves' ophthalmopathy and Graves' hyperthyroidism. For repertoire sequencing, the TCR beta CDR3 regions were amplified from RNA transcripts. Investigators did first-round RT-PCR with HTBI primers, then second-round multiplex PCR. TCRdb used MiXCR to reprocess the multiplex PCR reads, holding one entry per CDR3 protein. The sample contains 650,000 to 800,000 distinct CDR3 sequences, about 40% of which appear only once. The sequenced sample consisted of peripheral blood. All receptors come from an adult man with Graves' ophthalmopathy.

J is TRBJ2-5 and V is TRBV29-1, with 10 positions matching TRBD1. Losses at the gene ends were 7 bases for V and 4 bases for J; bases not matched to a gene: 3. CDR1 is SQVTM and CDR2 is ANQGSEA in the germline V gene. This CDR3 is built from 12 residues. The CDR3 DNA follows: TGCAGCGGTGGGACAGGGGCAGAGACCCAGTACTTC. It encodes CSGGTGAETQYF.

This clonotype occurred a few times. The CDR3: CASSQLPGQGSHEQYF. In nucleotides, the CDR3 is TGTGCCAGCAGCCAACTGCCGGGACAGGGGTCTCATGAGCAGTACTTC. The chain links TRBV14 to TRBJ2-7, with 10 bases that match TRBD1. V was pared by 2 bases and J by 7 bases, with 11 bases of the junction left unmatched. The CDR3 has 16 amino acids. Germline lookup yields CDR1 SGHDN and CDR2 FVKESK.

The chain recombines TRBV10-3 with TRBJ2-5; 9 bases match TRBD1. The germline gives CDR1 ENHRY, CDR2 SYGVKD. Trimming removed 6 bases from V and 0 bases from J; junction bases left unmatched: 2. The CDR3 contains 14 residues. The CDR3 here is CAISGTGNQETQYF. The DNA of the CDR3 is TGTGCCATCAGCGGGACAGGGAACCAAGAGACCCAGTACTTC.

This clonotype was picked up many times. The chain links TRBV7-9 to TRBJ1-5; D gene ambiguous. The CDR3 spans 15 residues. Per the germline V gene, CDR1 is SEHNR and CDR2 is FQNEAQ (reference sequence). V was trimmed by 5 bases and J by 0 bases, leaving 11 bases between them. The DNA for the CDR3 is TGTGCCAGCAGCGGCCCTGATAATAGCAATCAGCCCCAGCATTTT. Its translation: CASSGPDNSNQPQHF.

The V call is TRBV7-9, the J call TRBJ1-5; D gene unclear. V was pared by 5 bases and J by 11 bases, with 25 bases between. Germline CDR1 reads SEHNR; CDR2 reads FQNEAQ (reference sequence). The length of the CDR3 is 16 residues. The CDR3 protein is CASSRRLAGGQETQHF. The DNA of the CDR3 is TGTGCCAGCAGCCGCCGACTAGCGGGAGGGCAAGAGACCCAGCATTTT.

The chain couples TRBV10-3 to TRBJ1-2, with 7 bases that match TRBD1. Germline lookup yields CDR1 ENHRY and CDR2 SYGVKD. J was trimmed by 4 bases and V by 11 bases; bases with no gene match: 7. The CDR3 is made up of 12 amino acids. The CDR3 protein is CAAVGQLYGYTF. Written as DNA, the CDR3 is TGTGCCGCAGTGGGACAGCTCTATGGCTACACCTTC.

This rearrangement joins TRBV14 to TRBJ2-2; possible D gene TRBD1, 6 bases. The germline V and J ends were trimmed by 5 bases and 4 bases, with 14 bases remaining between them. This CDR3 is 15 amino acids long. CDR1 is SGHDN and CDR2 is FVKESK in the germline V gene. CDR3 nucleotides: TGTGCCAGCAGCTGGGGGCAGCGGACCACCGGGGAGCTGTTTTTT. Residues: CASSWGQRTTGELFF. The whole variable domain, filled in from reference TRBV14 and TRBJ2-2, reads EAGVTQFPSHSVIEKGQTVTLRCDPISGHDNLYWYRRVMGKEIKFLLHFVKESKQDESGMPNNRFLAERTGGTYSTLKVQPAELEDSGVYFCASSWGQRTTGELFFGEGSRLTVL.

CDR3 loop: CASSRTEETQHF. The CDR3 coding sequence is TGTGCCAGCAGTCGGACAGAAGAGACCCAGCATTTT. V is TRBV7-9 and J is TRBJ1-5, with D perhaps matching TRBD1 (6 bases). The V gene's germline CDR1 is SEHNR and CDR2 FQNEAQ (reference sequence). Trimming left V 6 bases short and J 11 bases short, with 14 bases between. The CDR3 is made up of 12 amino acids.

The J gene is TRBJ1-1, the V gene TRBV5-1; D is uncertain. V was shortened by 0 bases and J by 0 bases, with 9 bases between the two germline ends. CDR1 SGHRS and CDR2 YFSETQ come from the germline V gene. CDR3 length equals 15 residues. The CDR3 region has the DNA TGCGCCAGCAGCTTGGGGATATCTTTGAACACTGAAGCTTTCTTT. It codes for CASSLGISLNTEAFF.